A selection of T cell receptor beta chains follows, all from one sample in a study of shared clonotypes between healthy human individuals. Profiled with immunoSEQ multiplex PCR; TCRdb holds only in-frame clones, not every one. The sample contains 640,000 or so clones, about two thirds of which appear only once. The specimen sequenced was memory CD4+ T cells sorted from blood. These receptors were taken from a woman aged 25 to 39 in good health. Each CDR3 is given with its conserved first and last residue. A D gene is named only where the DNA matches it firmly. Some rows mark clone size as missing; the rest say once, few, many or name a class of expanded clone.

TRBJ1-4,TRBV5-8,TRBD1,-,CASSLDRGRREKLFF,TGTGCCAGCAGCCTGGACAGGGGAAGACGGGAAAAACTGTTTTTT
TRBJ2-7,TRBV18,-,once,CASSPQGRNEQYF,TGTGCCAGCTCACCTCAGGGGAGGAACGAGCAGTACTTC
TRBJ2-1,TRBV5-1,TRBD2,-,CASSLWASGSSTNEQFF,TGCGCCAGCAGCTTGTGGGCTAGCGGGAGTTCTACCAATGAGCAGTTCTTC
TRBJ1-2,TRBV7-9,TRBD1,-,CASSPGQGAVGYGYTF,TGTGCCAGCAGCCCGGGACAGGGGGCAGTAGGGTATGGCTACACCTTC
TRBJ1-5,TRBV15,-,-,CATSRDFENQPQHF,TGTGCCACCAGCAGAGATTTCGAGAATCAGCCCCAGCATTTT
TRBJ2-7,TRBV5-1,TRBD1,-,CASSLSFGGQGQYEQYF,TGCGCCAGCAGCTTGTCATTTGGTGGACAGGGACAGTACGAGCAGTACTTC
TRBJ2-5,TRBV6-5,-,few,CASTNQPGPRETQYF,TGTGCCAGCACCAATCAGCCGGGACCTCGGGAGACCCAGTACTTC
TRBJ1-1,TRBV20-1,-,-,CSAREGEAFF,TGCAGTGCTAGAGAGGGTGAAGCTTTCTTT
TRBJ2-3,TRBV20-1,-,-,CSAEFADTQYF,TGCAGTGCTGAATTCGCAGATACGCAGTATTTT
TRBJ2-3,TRBV2,TRBD1,-,CASSSESGQGIEADTQYF,TGTGCCAGCAGTTCGGAAAGCGGACAGGGTATTGAGGCAGATACGCAGTATTTT
TRBJ2-1,TRBV5-1,-,-,CASSPGVGSYNEQFF,TGCGCCAGCAGCCCAGGGGTAGGCTCCTACAATGAGCAGTTCTTC
TRBJ2-3,TRBV2,-,-,CASTPSPAESTDTQYF,TGTGCCAGCACCCCATCACCAGCGGAGAGCACAGATACGCAGTATTTT
TRBJ2-7,TRBV11-2,-,few,CASSQGGARYEQYF,TGTGCCAGCAGCCAAGGGGGGGCCAGGTACGAGCAGTACTTC
TRBJ2-1,TRBV2,TRBD2,-,CASRPTSGAYNEQFF,TGTGCCAGCAGACCGACTAGCGGAGCTTACAATGAGCAGTTCTTC
TRBJ1-1,TRBV28,TRBD1,-,CASREDRSLYTEAFF,TGTGCCAGCAGGGAGGACAGGAGCCTTTACACTGAAGCTTTCTTT
TRBJ1-5,TRBV5-6,-,-,CASSYRGNNQPQHF,TGTGCCAGCAGCTATCGGGGGAACAATCAGCCCCAGCATTTT
TRBJ1-3,TRBV4-1,TRBD1,-,CASSQFGQGTGDTIYF,TGCGCCAGCAGCCAATTCGGACAGGGGACTGGAGACACCATATATTTT
TRBJ2-1,TRBV10-3,TRBD2,-,CAISEREGPLNEQFF,TGTGCCATCAGTGAGCGGGAGGGCCCATTGAATGAGCAGTTCTTC
TRBJ2-1,TRBV5-1,-,-,CASSTQGSYNEQFF,TGCGCCAGCAGCACACAAGGCTCCTACAATGAGCAGTTCTTC
TRBJ2-2,TRBV10-3,TRBD1,-,CAITDRAVTGELFF,TGTGCCATCACCGACAGGGCGGTCACCGGGGAGCTGTTTTTT
TRBJ1-4,TRBV7-9,-,-,CASSPGDLLGEKLFF,TGTGCCAGCAGCCCCGGGGACCTACTCGGAGAAAAACTGTTTTTT
TRBJ2-1,TRBV11-3,-,-,CASSLGFGRGDSYNEQFF,TGTGCCAGCAGCTTAGGGTTTGGCAGGGGTGATTCCTACAATGAGCAGTTCTTC
TRBJ1-1,TRBV2,TRBD1,-,CASSKGGDRGTEAFF,TGTGCCAGCAGCAAGGGGGGGGACAGGGGCACTGAAGCTTTCTTT
TRBJ2-1,TRBV7-2,-,once,CASSGRSGHVYSYNEQFF,TGTGCCAGCAGTGGACGCAGCGGTCATGTTTACTCCTACAATGAGCAGTTCTTC
TRBJ1-2,TRBV28,TRBD1,few,CASSTTTGGDGYTF,TGTGCCAGCAGCACCACGACAGGGGGGGATGGCTACACCTTC
TRBJ2-6,TRBV5-4,-,few,CASSLGHSGANVLTF,TGTGCCAGCAGCTTGGGCCACTCTGGGGCCAACGTCCTGACTTTC
TRBJ2-4,TRBV7-9,-,-,CASSSPYGLAKNIQYF,TGTGCCAGCAGCTCCCCCTATGGATTGGCCAAAAACATTCAGTACTTC
TRBJ1-2,TRBV4-1,-,-,CASSQDTQALGYTF,TGCGCCAGCAGCCAAGATACGCAGGCTCTAGGCTACACCTTC
TRBJ1-2,TRBV27,TRBD1,-,CASSPKGQGTGGYTF,TGTGCCAGCAGTCCAAAGGGACAGGGTACTGGAGGCTACACCTTC
TRBJ1-1,TRBV7-3,-,-,CASSLVLQGEAFF,TGTGCCAGCAGCTTAGTTCTACAGGGTGAAGCTTTCTTT
TRBJ2-6,TRBV2,-,-,CASSEAGDSSGANVLTF,TGTGCCAGCAGTGAGGCAGGGGACTCCTCTGGGGCCAACGTCCTGACTTTC
TRBJ1-5,TRBV11-2,TRBD1,-,CASSQQGTRNQPQHF,TGTGCCAGCAGCCAACAGGGGACTCGCAATCAGCCCCAGCATTTT
TRBJ2-2,TRBV15,-,-,CATSRGGGDTGELFF,TGTGCCACCAGCAGAGGAGGGGGGGACACCGGGGAGCTGTTTTTT
TRBJ2-1,TRBV2,TRBD2,few,CASRSDGTSGRGAYNEQFF,TGTGCCAGCAGGTCTGACGGGACTAGCGGGAGGGGAGCCTACAATGAGCAGTTCTTC
TRBJ2-1,TRBV4-2,-,-,CASSRGQMYNEQFF,TGTGCCAGCAGCCGAGGACAGATGTACAATGAGCAGTTCTTC
TRBJ2-7,TRBV14,TRBD2,-,CASSRLTSGGSYEQYF,TGTGCCAGCAGCCGGTTGACTAGCGGGGGCTCCTACGAGCAGTACTTC
TRBJ2-7,TRBV5-1,TRBD1,-,CASSKTRGTGLSYEQYF,TGCGCCAGCAGCAAGACAAGGGGGACAGGGCTATCCTACGAGCAGTACTTC
TRBJ2-1,TRBV10-2,TRBD2,-,CASLLAGGPGEQFF,TGCGCCAGTTTACTAGCGGGAGGGCCGGGTGAGCAGTTCTTC
TRBJ1-2,TRBV10-2,-,many,CASSGQSYGYTF,TGCGCCAGCAGCGGGCAGTCCTATGGCTACACCTTC
TRBJ2-1,TRBV5-1,-,-,CASSLDLRGQFF,TGCGCCAGCAGCTTGGACCTCAGGGGGCAGTTCTTC
TRBJ1-2,TRBV19,TRBD1,-,CASSVGQGFVYGYTF,TGTGCCAGTAGTGTGGGACAGGGGTTTGTATATGGCTACACCTTC